This paragraph covers one T cell receptor (beta chain) sequence. This sample is drawn from a study of T cell responses to AZD1222 COVID-19 vaccine. CDR1 is MDHEN and CDR2 is SYDVKM in the germline V gene. This CDR3 has 12 amino acids. V was trimmed by 6 bases and J by 3 bases, leaving 7 bases between them. Data came from immunoSEQ multiplex PCR; TCRdb stores just in-frame clones and leaves some out. The sample records over 150,000 clones, about nine tenths being singletons. The V call is TRBV28, the J call TRBJ2-3; D not resolved. The origin of this receptor is an adult in good health. The sequences come from peripheral blood, collected on day 0 of AZD1222 vaccination. CDR3 sequence reads: CASRVSTDTQYF. DNA for the CDR3: TGTGCCAGCAGGGTTAGTACAGATACGCAGTATTTT.